Shown below are 4 T cell receptor beta chains from a single sample sequenced in a study of T cell clones after liver transplantation. Repertoires were generated with immunoSEQ multiplex PCR, while TCRdb's copy carries only in-frame clones and drops some. The data show around 35,000 clones, about 93% seen once. This material consisted of CD8+ T cells from blood, taken 12 months after liver transplant. Receptors originate from a human patient who received a liver transplant. Some T cells may possibly be graft donor cells.

The V call is TRBV27, the J call TRBJ2-1; a weak D match, TRBD2 (6 bases). The CDR3 runs 15 residues. V was clipped by 2 bases and J by 4 bases, with 12 bases between them. CDR1 and CDR2 from the germline V gene are MNHEY and SMNVEV (reference sequence). This CDR3 is CASSLRPGGYNEQFF. CDR3 DNA sequence: TGTGCCAGCAGTTTAAGGCCCGGGGGTTACAATGAGCAGTTCTTC.

The chain has TRBV15 and TRBJ2-2; 7 bases fit TRBD2. J was trimmed by 0 bases and V by 8 bases; bases with no gene match: 9. The V gene's germline CDR1 is LNHNV and CDR2 YYDKDF (reference sequence). The CDR3 covers 16 residues. CDR3 bases: TGTGCCACCGGGGGGGTAGCGGGTCCGAACACCGGGGAGCTGTTTTTT. Translated: CATGGVAGPNTGELFF.

The chain uses TRBV6-1 and TRBJ1-2; TRBD1 might be the D (5 bases). V lost 6 bases and J 2 bases, leaving 10 bases between the germline ends. Germline V CDR1 and CDR2: MNHNS, SASEGT. The CDR3 consists of 13 residues. The CDR3 loop is CASRGTTNYGYTF. For the CDR3, the DNA is TGTGCCAGCAGGGGGACGACGAACTATGGCTACACCTTC.

This sequence joins TRBV4-1 and TRBJ2-3; 9 nucleotides match TRBD2. CDR3 length equals 15 residues. Per germline, CDR1 MGHRA and CDR2 YSYEKL. The trim removed 4 bases at V and 11 bases at J, leaving 13 bases unmatched. The CDR3 DNA reads TGCGCCAGCAGCCCGCCCAAAGGGACTAGCTTTGGGCAGTATTTT. Amino acids: CASSPPKGTSFGQYF.